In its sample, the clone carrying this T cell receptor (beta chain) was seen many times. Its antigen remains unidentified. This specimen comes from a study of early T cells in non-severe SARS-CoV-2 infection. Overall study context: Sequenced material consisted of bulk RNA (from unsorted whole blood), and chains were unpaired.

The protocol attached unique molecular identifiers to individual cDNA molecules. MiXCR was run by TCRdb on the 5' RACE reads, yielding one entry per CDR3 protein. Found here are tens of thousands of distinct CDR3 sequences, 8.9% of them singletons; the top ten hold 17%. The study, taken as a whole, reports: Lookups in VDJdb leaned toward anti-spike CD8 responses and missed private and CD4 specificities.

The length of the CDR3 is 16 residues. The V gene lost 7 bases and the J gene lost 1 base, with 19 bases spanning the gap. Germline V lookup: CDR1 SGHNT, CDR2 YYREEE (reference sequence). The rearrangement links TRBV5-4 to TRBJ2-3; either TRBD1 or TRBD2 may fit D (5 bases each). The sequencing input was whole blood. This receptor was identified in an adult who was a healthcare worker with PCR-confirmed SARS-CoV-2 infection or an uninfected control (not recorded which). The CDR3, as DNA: TGTGCCAGCCGTCCCGGGACGAAGAAGGGCACAGATACGCAGTATTTT. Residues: CASRPGTKKGTDTQYF.